What follows are 20 T cell receptor beta chains derived from one specimen sequenced in a study of blood T cell repertoires in COVID-19. Profiling relied on immunoSEQ multiplex PCR, and the TCRdb table lists in-frame clones only, not all of them. The table lists roughly 190,000 clones, 86% of them singletons. The sample taken for sequencing was peripheral blood. The source of these receptors is a woman aged 55-69 years with COVID-19, enrolled during active disease.

The rearrangement links TRBV27 to TRBJ2-1; 9 bases fit TRBD2. CDR3 length: 15 amino acids. J was trimmed by 5 bases and V by 1 base; bases with no gene match: 3. Looked up from germline, CDR1 is MNHEY and CDR2 is SMNVEV (reference sequence). CDR3 in DNA: TGTGCCAGCAGTTTATACGCTAGCGGGAACAATGAGCAGTTCTTC. The encoded protein is CASSLYASGNNEQFF.

This clone was seen a single time. The rearrangement uses TRBV7-3 and TRBJ2-5, with 7 bases lining up with TRBD1. The germline V gene encodes CDR1 SGHTA and CDR2 FQGTGA. This CDR3 is built from 15 residues. V lost 1 base and J lost 5; bases outside the gene matches: 7. CDR3 DNA sequence: TGTGCCAGCAGCTTAATTGGAACAGGGGTCGAGACCCAGTACTTC. Its translation: CASSLIGTGVETQYF.

The gene calls are TRBV6-5 and TRBJ1-3; 7 bases align to TRBD1. The CDR3 runs 15 residues. The ends lost 6 bases at V and 0 bases at J; junction bases unmatched: 5. In germline, CDR1 is MNHEY, CDR2 SVGAGI. The CDR3 sequence: CASRSRGYSGNTIYF. The CDR3 bases are TGTGCCAGCAGATCCAGGGGGTACTCTGGAAACACCATATATTTT.

V usage is TRBV11-2 and J usage is TRBJ2-2; 9 nucleotides match TRBD2. J gave up 4 bases and V 5 bases, and 5 bases lay outside the gene matches. The CDR3 runs 15 residues. Germline-derived CDR1 and CDR2 are SGHAT and FQNNGV. Here the CDR3 reads CASSISGSVTGELFF. In DNA, the CDR3 is TGTGCCAGCAGCATTAGCGGGAGTGTCACCGGGGAGCTGTTTTTT. The full variable domain, in which reference TRBV11-2 and TRBJ2-2 provide the parts outside the CDR3, is EAGVAQSPRYKIIEKRQSVAFWCNPISGHATLYWYQQILGQGPKLLIQFQNNGVVDDSQLPKDRFSAERLKGVDSTLKIQPAKLEDSAVYLCASSISGSVTGELFFGEGSRLTVL.

V usage is TRBV7-8 and J usage is TRBJ2-7, with D possibly matching TRBD2 (6 bases). The CDR3 totals 15 residues. Germline V gene sequence: CDR1 SGHVS, CDR2 FQNEAQ. V was shortened by 4 bases and J by 3 bases, with 16 bases between the two germline ends. The CDR3 coding sequence is TGTGCCAGCAGCTCCGGGGTTGGGGAGGTCTACGAGCAGTACTTC. Translation gives CASSSGVGEVYEQYF.

J is TRBJ2-4 and V is TRBV5-1; TRBD1 agrees at 12 bases. J was trimmed by 0 bases and V by 1 base; bases with no gene match: 8. Germline V gene data show CDR1 as SGHRS and CDR2 as YFSETQ. The CDR3 runs 19 residues. The CDR3 loop is CASSLTGTGGVVAKNIQYF. CDR3 in DNA: TGCGCCAGCAGCTTGACCGGGACAGGGGGCGTTGTAGCCAAAAACATTCAGTACTTC.

This chain uses TRBV6-2 or TRBV6-3 with TRBJ2-1, with 14 bases lining up with TRBD2. The V gene end was trimmed by 5 bases and the J gene end by 4 bases; junction bases not matched to a gene: 7. This CDR3 is built from 17 residues. Germline CDR1 and CDR2: MNHEY and SVGEGT. CDR3 sequence: CASSATRLAGGYNEQFF. DNA of the CDR3: TGTGCCAGCAGTGCAACGAGACTAGCGGGAGGGTACAATGAGCAGTTCTTC.

The chain carries TRBV18 and TRBJ2-7; 7 bases fit TRBD1. Germline trimming cut 1 base from V and 10 bases from J; bases unmatched to any gene: 7. Germline V gives CDR1 KGHSH, CDR2 LQKENI. The CDR3 runs 13 residues. CDR3 in DNA: TGTGCCAGCTCACCACTGCAGGGGGAAAATCAGTACTTC. Amino acids: CASSPLQGENQYF.

The chain has TRBV7-6 and TRBJ2-5; TRBD2 matches at 9 bases. Unmatched junction bases numbered 6, after V lost 1 base and J lost 0 bases. CDR3 length: 17 residues. Germline CDR1 and CDR2: SGHVS and FNYEAQ. CDR3 protein: CASSLVLLAGYQETQYF. CDR3 nucleotides: TGTGCCAGCAGCTTAGTATTACTAGCGGGCTACCAAGAGACCCAGTACTTC.

The chain links TRBV19 to TRBJ1-6; a possible D gene is TRBD1 (5 bases). Trimming removed 10 bases at V and 7 bases at J, with 17 bases between. Germline assignment: CDR1 LNHDA and CDR2 SQIVND (reference sequence). The CDR3 spans 14 residues. The CDR3 nucleotides are TGTGCCACCAAGGGTCCAGGGAAGAATTCACCCCTCCACTTT. Its translation is CATKGPGKNSPLHF.

The chain links TRBV3-1 (or the pseudogene TRBV3-2) to TRBJ2-1; 8 bases match TRBD1. This CDR3 is 13 amino acids long. Germline lookup yields CDR1 LGHDT and CDR2 YNNKEL (reference sequence). J gave up 7 bases and V 8 bases, and 7 bases lay outside the gene matches. Here the CDR3 DNA reads TGTGCCAGCGGACAGGGCTTTTTTAATGAGCAGTTCTTC. This codes for CASGQGFFNEQFF.

This clone has a single count. The CDR3 sequence: CASSLAAGQSYEQYF. CDR3 sequence (DNA): TGTGCCAGCAGCTTGGCCGCTGGACAGTCCTACGAGCAGTACTTC. This chain links TRBV7-6 with TRBJ2-7; maybe TRBD1 (6 bases). The CDR3 is made up of 15 amino acids. Germline loops: CDR1 SGHVS, CDR2 FNYEAQ. Trimming removed 3 bases at V and 1 base at J, with 13 bases between.

The chain joins TRBV7-4 to TRBJ2-2; no firm D call. V lost 2 bases and J 4 bases, leaving 8 bases between the germline ends. From germline, CDR1 is SGHVT and CDR2 SQSDAQ. CDR3 length equals 14 residues. In DNA form, the CDR3 reads TGTGCCAGCAGCTTACCACGGAGCACCGGGGAGCTGTTTTTT. Protein sequence: CASSLPRSTGELFF. Based on the CDR3 plus reference TRBV7-4 and TRBJ2-2, the full variable domain is GAGVSQSPRYKVAKRGRDVALRCDSISGHVTLYWYRQTLGQGSEVLTYSQSDAQRDKSGRPSGRFSAERPERSVSTLKIQRTEQGDSAVYLCASSLPRSTGELFFGEGSRLTVL.

V is TRBV30 and J is TRBJ1-2; D perhaps matches TRBD1 (5 bases). The V gene's germline CDR1 is GTSNPN and CDR2 SVGIG (reference sequence). The V end was cut by 0 bases, the J end by 6 bases, with 14 bases between. This CDR3 region has 14 residues. CDR3 sequence (DNA): TGTGCCTGGAGTGTATTATTCAGGGTCGATGGCTACACCTTC. The encoded protein is CAWSVLFRVDGYTF.

This chain links TRBV6-5 with TRBJ2-3; 11 nucleotides line up with TRBD2. Germline-derived CDR1 and CDR2 are MNHEY and SVGAGI. Trimming removed 7 bases from V and 3 bases from J; junction bases left unmatched: 3. The CDR3 has 14 amino acids. CDR3 nucleotide sequence: TGTGCCAGCACCCGACTAGCGGGGACAGATACGCAGTATTTT. Its translation: CASTRLAGTDTQYF.

The chain joins TRBV19 to TRBJ1-3; D might be TRBD1 (5 bases). Germline CDR1 is LNHDA and CDR2 is SQIVND (reference sequence). This CDR3 contains 15 residues. Between the trimmed V and J ends, which lost 10 bases and 0 bases, there was a span of 16 bases. The CDR3 reads CATNTGPYSGNTIYF. The CDR3 bases are TGTGCCACCAACACAGGACCTTACTCTGGAAACACCATATATTTT.

The rearrangement links TRBV18 to TRBJ2-7, with D uncertain. CDR1 and CDR2 from the germline V gene are KGHSH and LQKENI. The CDR3 contains 15 residues. V was clipped by 5 bases and J by 1 base, with 15 bases between them. CDR3 nucleotide sequence: TGTGCCAGCTCATCTCGACTGGGTCGATCCTACGAGCAGTACTTC. It is translated as CASSSRLGRSYEQYF.

The rearrangement uses TRBV11-2 and TRBJ1-1, with D uncertain. The ends were cut back, 1 base at V and 1 base at J, with 10 bases in the middle. Germline-derived CDR1 and CDR2 are SGHAT and FQNNGV. The CDR3 loop spans 15 amino acids. DNA for the CDR3: TGTGCCAGCAGCTTAGCGCACGGTTCGAACACTGAAGCTTTCTTT. Amino acid sequence: CASSLAHGSNTEAFF. Full variable domain (rest looked up from reference TRBV11-2 and TRBJ1-1): EAGVAQSPRYKIIEKRQSVAFWCNPISGHATLYWYQQILGQGPKLLIQFQNNGVVDDSQLPKDRFSAERLKGVDSTLKIQPAKLEDSAVYLCASSLAHGSNTEAFFGQGTRLTVV.

The rearrangement links TRBV5-1 to TRBJ1-2; tentative D call: TRBD1 (6 bases). CDR3 length: 13 amino acids. Germline-derived CDR1 and CDR2 are SGHRS and YFSETQ. Trimming removed 9 bases at V and 2 bases at J, with 14 bases between. The CDR3 sequence: CATRPGGNYGYTF. The CDR3 DNA is TGCGCCACCCGGCCGGGGGGCAACTATGGCTACACCTTC.

This rearrangement joins TRBV18 to TRBJ1-1; TRBD1 might be the D (6 bases). CDR1 and CDR2 (germline): KGHSH, LQKENI. Trimming shortened V by 6 bases and J by 0 bases, and 14 bases separated the two germline ends. The CDR3 has 15 amino acids. The CDR3 coding sequence is TGTGCCAGCTCGTCGGTCGGGACAATGAACACTGAAGCTTTCTTT. Its protein product is CASSSVGTMNTEAFF.